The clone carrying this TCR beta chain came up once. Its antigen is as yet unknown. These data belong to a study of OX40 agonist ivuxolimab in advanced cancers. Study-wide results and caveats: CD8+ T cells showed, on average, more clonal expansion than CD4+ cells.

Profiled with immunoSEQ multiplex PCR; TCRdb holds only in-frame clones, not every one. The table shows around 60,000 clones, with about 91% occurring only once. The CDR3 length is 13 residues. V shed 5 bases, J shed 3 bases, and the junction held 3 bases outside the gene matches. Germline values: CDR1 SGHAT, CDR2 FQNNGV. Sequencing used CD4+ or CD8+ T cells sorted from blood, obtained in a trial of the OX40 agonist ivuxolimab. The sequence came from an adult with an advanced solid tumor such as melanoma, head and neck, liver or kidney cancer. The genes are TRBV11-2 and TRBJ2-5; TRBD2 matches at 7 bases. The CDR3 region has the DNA TGTGCCAGCAGCCCGGGAGGAGAAGAGACCCAGTACTTC. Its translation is CASSPGGEETQYF.